This T cell receptor (beta chain) was captured in a study of CD8+CD57+ T cells in acquired aplastic anemia. Genomic DNA, the template, was used for profiling of the TCR beta VDJ and CDR3. TCRdb reprocessed the reads with MiXCR, giving one entry per CDR3 protein. The sample records 450,000 to 600,000 distinct CDR3 sequences, 25% to 40% being singletons. CD8+CD57+ cell expansion, shown by flow cytometry, had occurred in the patients selected for sequencing. In germline, CDR1 is SGHTA, CDR2 FQGNSA. This CDR3 is 20 amino acids long. To note about this clonotype: This may arise from a read error, as a much more abundant clone is one base away.

Sequenced material: sorted CD4+, CD8+, or CD8+CD57+ T cells (not recorded which) from PBMCs. V is TRBV7-2 and J is TRBJ1-3; D ambiguous. The sequence derives from a human donor with aplastic anemia. The CDR3 loop is CASSLLPRSGSTVSGNTMYF. The CDR3 nucleotides read TGTGCCAGCAGCTTACTCCCCAGGTCTGGGAGTACGGTCTCTGGAAACACCATGTATTTT.